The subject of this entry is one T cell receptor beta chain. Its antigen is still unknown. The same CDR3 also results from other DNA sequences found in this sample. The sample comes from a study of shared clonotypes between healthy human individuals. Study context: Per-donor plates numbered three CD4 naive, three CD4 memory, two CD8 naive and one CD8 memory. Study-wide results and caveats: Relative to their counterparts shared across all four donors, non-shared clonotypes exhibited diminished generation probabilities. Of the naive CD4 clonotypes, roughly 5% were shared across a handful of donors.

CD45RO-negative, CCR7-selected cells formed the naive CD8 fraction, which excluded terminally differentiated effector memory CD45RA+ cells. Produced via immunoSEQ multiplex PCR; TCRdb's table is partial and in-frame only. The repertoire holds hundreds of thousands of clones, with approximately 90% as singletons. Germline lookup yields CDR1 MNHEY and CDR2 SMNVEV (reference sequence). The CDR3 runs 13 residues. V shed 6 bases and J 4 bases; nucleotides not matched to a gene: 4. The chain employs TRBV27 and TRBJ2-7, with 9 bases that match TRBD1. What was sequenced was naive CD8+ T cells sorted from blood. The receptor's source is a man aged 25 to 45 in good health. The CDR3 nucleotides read TGTGCCAGCAGCCTGACAGGGGGGTACGAGCAGTACTTC. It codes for CASSLTGGYEQYF.